This T cell receptor (beta chain) appears in the sequencing data of a study of blood T cell repertoires in COVID-19. The protocol was immunoSEQ multiplex PCR, while the TCRdb copy is restricted to in-frame clones and leaves out a portion. The table lists fewer than 250,000 clones, around 80% of them singletons. This CDR3 is built from 14 residues. In germline, CDR1 is ENHRY, CDR2 SYGVKD. The J segment lost 5 bases and the V segment lost 6 bases, leaving 7 bases of the junction unmatched. The rearrangement uses TRBV10-3 and TRBJ2-7; 10 nucleotides align to TRBD1. The TCR comes from a woman older than 75 with COVID-19, enrolled during active disease. The sample consisted of peripheral blood. Written as DNA, the CDR3 is TGTGCCATCAGAGAGACCGGGACAGGGGACGAGCAGTACTTC. Translated: CAIRETGTGDEQYF.